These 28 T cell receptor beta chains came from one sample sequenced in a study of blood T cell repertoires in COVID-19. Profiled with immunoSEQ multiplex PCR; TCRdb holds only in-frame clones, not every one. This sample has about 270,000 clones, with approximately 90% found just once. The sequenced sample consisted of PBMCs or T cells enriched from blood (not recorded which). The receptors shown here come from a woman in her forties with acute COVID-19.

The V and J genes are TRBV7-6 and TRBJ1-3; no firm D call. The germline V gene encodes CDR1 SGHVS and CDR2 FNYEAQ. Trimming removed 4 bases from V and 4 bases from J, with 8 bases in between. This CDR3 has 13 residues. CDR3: CASSYGGGNTIYF. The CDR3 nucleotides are TGTGCCAGCAGCTACGGCGGGGGAAACACCATATATTTT.

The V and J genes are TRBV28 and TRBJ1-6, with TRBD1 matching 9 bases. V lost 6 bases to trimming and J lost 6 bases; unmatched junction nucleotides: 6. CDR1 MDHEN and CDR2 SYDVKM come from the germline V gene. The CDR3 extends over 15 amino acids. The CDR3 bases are TGTGCCAGCAGATATACAGGGGGCTCTAATTCACCCCTCCACTTT. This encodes CASRYTGGSNSPLHF.

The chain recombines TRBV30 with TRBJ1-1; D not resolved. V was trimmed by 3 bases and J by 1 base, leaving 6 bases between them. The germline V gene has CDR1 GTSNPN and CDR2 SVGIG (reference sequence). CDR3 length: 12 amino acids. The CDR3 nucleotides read TGTGCCTGGAGCGAGGAGAACACTGAAGCTTTCTTT. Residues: CAWSEENTEAFF.

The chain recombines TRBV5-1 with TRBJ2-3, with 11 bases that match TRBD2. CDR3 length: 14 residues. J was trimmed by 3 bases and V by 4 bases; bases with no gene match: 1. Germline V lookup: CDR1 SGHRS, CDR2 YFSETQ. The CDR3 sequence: CASSRLAGTDTQYF. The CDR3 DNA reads TGCGCCAGCAGCCGACTAGCGGGGACAGATACGCAGTATTTT.

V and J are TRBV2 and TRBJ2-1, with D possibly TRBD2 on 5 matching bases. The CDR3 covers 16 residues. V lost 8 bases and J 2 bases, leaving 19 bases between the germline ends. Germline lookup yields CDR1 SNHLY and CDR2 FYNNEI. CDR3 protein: CASESHRARAYNEQFF. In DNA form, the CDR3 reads TGTGCCAGCGAAAGTCATCGAGCGCGGGCCTACAATGAGCAGTTCTTC.

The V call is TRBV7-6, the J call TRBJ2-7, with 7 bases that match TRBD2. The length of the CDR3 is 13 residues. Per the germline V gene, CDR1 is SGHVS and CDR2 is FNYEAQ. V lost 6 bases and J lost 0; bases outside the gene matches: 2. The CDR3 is CASSRGDSYEQYF. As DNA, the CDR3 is TGTGCCAGCAGTCGGGGGGACTCCTACGAGCAGTACTTC.

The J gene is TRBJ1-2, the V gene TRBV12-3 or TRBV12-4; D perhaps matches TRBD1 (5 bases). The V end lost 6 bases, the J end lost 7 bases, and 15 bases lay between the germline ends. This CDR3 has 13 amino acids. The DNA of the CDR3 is TGTGCCAGCAGCCCCGGGCAGGGCAGTGGCTACACCTTC. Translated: CASSPGQGSGYTF.

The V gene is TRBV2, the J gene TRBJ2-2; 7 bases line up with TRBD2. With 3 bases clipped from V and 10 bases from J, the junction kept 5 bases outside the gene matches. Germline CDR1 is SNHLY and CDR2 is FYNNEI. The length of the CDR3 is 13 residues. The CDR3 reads CASSESGREELFF. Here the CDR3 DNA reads TGTGCCAGCAGTGAGTCAGGGAGGGAGGAGCTGTTTTTT. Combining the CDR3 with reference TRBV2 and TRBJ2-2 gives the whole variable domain EPEVTQTPSHQVTQMGQEVILRCVPISNHLYFYWYRQILGQKVEFLVSFYNNEISEKSEIFDDQFSVERPDGSNFTLKIRSTKLEDSAMYFCASSESGREELFFGEGSRLTVL.

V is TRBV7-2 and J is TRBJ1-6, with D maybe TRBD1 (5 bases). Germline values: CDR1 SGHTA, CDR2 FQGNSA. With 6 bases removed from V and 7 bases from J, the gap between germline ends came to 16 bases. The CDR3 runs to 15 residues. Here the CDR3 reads CASSPRGGVNSPLHF. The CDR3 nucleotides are TGTGCCAGCAGTCCCCGCGGGGGAGTAAATTCACCCCTCCACTTT.

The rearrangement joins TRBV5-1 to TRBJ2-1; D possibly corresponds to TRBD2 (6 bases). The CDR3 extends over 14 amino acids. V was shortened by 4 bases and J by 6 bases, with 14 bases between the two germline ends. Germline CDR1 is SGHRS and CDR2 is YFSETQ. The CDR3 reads CASSPARGANEQFF. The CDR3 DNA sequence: TGCGCCAGCAGCCCGGCGCGGGGAGCCAATGAGCAGTTCTTC.

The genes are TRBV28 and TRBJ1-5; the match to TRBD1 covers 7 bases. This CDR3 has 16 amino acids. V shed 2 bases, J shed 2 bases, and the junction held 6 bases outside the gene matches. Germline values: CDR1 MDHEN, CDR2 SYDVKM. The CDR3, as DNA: TGTGCCAGCAGTTTACAACAGGGGTTAGGCAATCAGCCCCAGCATTTT. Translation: CASSLQQGLGNQPQHF.

CDR3 sequence reads: CATSRDGARAKNIQYF. The DNA of the CDR3 is TGTGCCACCAGCAGAGATGGGGCCCGAGCCAAAAACATTCAGTACTTC. The chain uses TRBV15 and TRBJ2-4; D is perhaps TRBD1 (5 bases). Deletions cut 0 bases from V and 0 bases from J, with 9 bases between. The length of the CDR3 is 16 residues. Per germline, CDR1 LNHNV and CDR2 YYDKDF (reference sequence).

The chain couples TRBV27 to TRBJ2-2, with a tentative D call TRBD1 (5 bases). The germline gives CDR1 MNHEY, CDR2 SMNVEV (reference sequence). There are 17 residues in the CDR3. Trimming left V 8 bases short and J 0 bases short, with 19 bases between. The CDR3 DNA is TGTGCCAGCTCTCTCAGGGTGGCTGGGGCGAACACCGGGGAGCTGTTTTTT. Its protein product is CASSLRVAGANTGELFF.

The CDR3 spells CASSPTGLRETQYF. In DNA form, the CDR3 reads TGCGCCAGCAGCCCGACAGGGCTAAGAGAGACCCAGTACTTC. The chain couples TRBV5-1 to TRBJ2-5; 7 bases line up with TRBD1. CDR1 and CDR2 from the germline V gene are SGHRS and YFSETQ. The CDR3 is made up of 14 amino acids. V lost 4 bases, J lost 4 bases, and 7 bases stayed unmatched.

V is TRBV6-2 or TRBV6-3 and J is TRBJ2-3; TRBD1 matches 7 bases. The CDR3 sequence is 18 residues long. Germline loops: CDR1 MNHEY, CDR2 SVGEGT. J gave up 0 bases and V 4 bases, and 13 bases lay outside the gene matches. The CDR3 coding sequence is TGTGCCAGCAGTTCATCCTTGCAAGGGGGCTCTAGCACAGATACGCAGTATTTT. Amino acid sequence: CASSSSLQGGSSTDTQYF.

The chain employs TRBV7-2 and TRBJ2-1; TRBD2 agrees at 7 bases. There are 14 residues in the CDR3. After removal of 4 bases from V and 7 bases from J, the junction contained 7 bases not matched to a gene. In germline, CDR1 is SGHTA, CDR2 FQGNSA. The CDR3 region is CASSSKGTINEQFF. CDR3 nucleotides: TGTGCCAGCAGCTCGAAAGGGACTATTAATGAGCAGTTCTTC.

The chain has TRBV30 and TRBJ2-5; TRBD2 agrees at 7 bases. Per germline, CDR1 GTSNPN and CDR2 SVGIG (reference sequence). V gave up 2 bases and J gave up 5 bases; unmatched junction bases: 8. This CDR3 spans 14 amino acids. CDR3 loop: CAWSKLAMGETQYF. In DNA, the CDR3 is TGTGCCTGGAGTAAACTAGCGATGGGCGAGACCCAGTACTTC.

In DNA, the CDR3 is TGTGCCAGCAGCTTGGTTGATTCGGGAGGCTACACCTTC. Translation gives CASSLVDSGGYTF. The J gene is TRBJ1-2, the V gene TRBV5-4; D uncertain. Trimming removed 0 bases from V and 8 bases from J, with 11 bases in between. The germline CDR1 and CDR2 sequences are SGHNT and YYREEE (reference sequence). The CDR3 contains 13 residues.

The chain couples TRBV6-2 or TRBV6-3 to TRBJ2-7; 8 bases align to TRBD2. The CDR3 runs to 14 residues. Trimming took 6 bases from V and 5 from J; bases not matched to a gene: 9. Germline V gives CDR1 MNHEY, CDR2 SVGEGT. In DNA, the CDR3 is TGTGCCAGCAGCCCCCAGCGGGAGTTACACGAGCAGTACTTC. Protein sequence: CASSPQRELHEQYF.

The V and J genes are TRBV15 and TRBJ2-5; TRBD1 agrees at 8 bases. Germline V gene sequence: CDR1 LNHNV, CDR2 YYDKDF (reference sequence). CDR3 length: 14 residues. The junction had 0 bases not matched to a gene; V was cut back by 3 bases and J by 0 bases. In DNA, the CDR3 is TGTGCCACCAGCAGGGACAGGGACCAAGAGACCCAGTACTTC. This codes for CATSRDRDQETQYF.

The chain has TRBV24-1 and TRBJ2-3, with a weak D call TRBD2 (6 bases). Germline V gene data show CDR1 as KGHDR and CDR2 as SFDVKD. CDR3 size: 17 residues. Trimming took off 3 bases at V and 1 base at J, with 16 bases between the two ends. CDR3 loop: CATSDPWEAGRTDTQYF. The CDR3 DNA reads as TGTGCCACCAGTGATCCTTGGGAAGCGGGCCGCACAGATACGCAGTATTTT.

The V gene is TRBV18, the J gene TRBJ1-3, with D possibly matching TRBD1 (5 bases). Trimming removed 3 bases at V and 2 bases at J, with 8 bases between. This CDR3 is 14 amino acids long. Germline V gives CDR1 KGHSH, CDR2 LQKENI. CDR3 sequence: CASSPGGAGNTIYF. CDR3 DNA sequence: TGTGCCAGCTCACCGGGAGGGGCTGGAAACACCATATATTTT.

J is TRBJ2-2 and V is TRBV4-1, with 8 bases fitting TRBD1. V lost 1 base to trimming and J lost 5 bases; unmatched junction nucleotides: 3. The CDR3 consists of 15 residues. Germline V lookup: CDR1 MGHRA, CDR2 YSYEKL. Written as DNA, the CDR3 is TGCGCCAGCAGCCAAGGACAGGGGAAAACCGGGGAGCTGTTTTTT. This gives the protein CASSQGQGKTGELFF.

CDR3 sequence (DNA): TGTGCCAGCTCACTTACGGCAGGGGATGACACTGAAGCTTTCTTT. Translating it yields CASSLTAGDDTEAFF. The chain carries TRBV18 and TRBJ1-1; D is perhaps TRBD1 (6 bases). CDR3 length: 15 residues. Per the germline V gene, CDR1 is KGHSH and CDR2 is LQKENI. Deletions cut 4 bases from V and 3 bases from J, with 15 bases between.

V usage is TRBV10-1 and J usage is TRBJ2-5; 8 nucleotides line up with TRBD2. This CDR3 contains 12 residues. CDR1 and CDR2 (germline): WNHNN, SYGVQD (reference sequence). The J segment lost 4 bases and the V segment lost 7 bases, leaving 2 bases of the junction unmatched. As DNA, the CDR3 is TGCGCCAGCATCGGGGGGGGAGAGACCCAGTACTTC. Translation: CASIGGGETQYF.

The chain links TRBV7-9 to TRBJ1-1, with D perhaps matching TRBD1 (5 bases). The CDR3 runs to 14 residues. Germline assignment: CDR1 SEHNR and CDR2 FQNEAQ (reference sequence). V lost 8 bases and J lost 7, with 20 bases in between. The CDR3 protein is CASSPAPGFGEAFF. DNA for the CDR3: TGTGCCAGCTCCCCCGCCCCAGGGTTTGGTGAAGCTTTCTTT.

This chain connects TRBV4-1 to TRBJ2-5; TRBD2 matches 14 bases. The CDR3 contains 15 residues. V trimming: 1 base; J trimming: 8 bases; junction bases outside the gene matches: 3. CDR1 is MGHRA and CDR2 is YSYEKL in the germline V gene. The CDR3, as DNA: TGCGCCAGCAGCCAAGCCGGGACTAGCGGGGGAACCCAGTACTTC. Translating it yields CASSQAGTSGGTQYF.

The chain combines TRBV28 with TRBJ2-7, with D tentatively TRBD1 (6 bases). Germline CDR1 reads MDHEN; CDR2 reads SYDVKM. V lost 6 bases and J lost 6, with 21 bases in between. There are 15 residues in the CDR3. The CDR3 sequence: CASSTQGFLSGEQYF. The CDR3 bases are TGTGCCAGCAGCACTCAGGGGTTCCTCTCCGGCGAGCAGTACTTC.